This entry describes one T cell receptor (beta chain). Its antigen is unknown. MiXCR, run by TCRdb on the RT-PCR reads, gives a single entry per CDR3 protein. Of 500,000 to 600,000 distinct CDR3 sequences in the sample, 10% to 15% were seen once. The entry originates in a study of response to subunit inactivated influenza vaccine. Broader study findings: The authors suggested that every seasonal influenza vaccination recruits few new T cells.

The CDR3 runs 14 residues. V was clipped by 6 bases and J by 2 bases, with 13 bases between them. Sequenced material: PBMCs from blood, taken on the day of vaccination. The genes are TRBV12-3 or TRBV12-4 and TRBJ2-5; a possible D gene is TRBD1 (6 bases). This clonotype originated in a man aged 45-65 years who received an inactivated influenza vaccine. The CDR3 bases are TGTGCCAGCAGATATGGGACATTTCAAGAGACCCAGTACTTC. Protein: CASRYGTFQETQYF.